The entry below gives a single TCR beta chain sequence along with its context. The CDR3 loop spans 14 amino acids. Germline V CDR1 and CDR2: MNHEY, SVGEGT. V lost 5 bases and J 6 bases, leaving 14 bases between the germline ends. The data derive from a study of Ad26.COV2.S vaccination and SARS-CoV-2 variants. Study context: Donor got 5x10^10 or 1x10^11 viral particles of Ad26.COV2.S.

Treatment specified: some 19 received Ad26.COV2.S at low or high dose, single or two shots; about 5 received placebo; per-sample allocation not given. Collection of samples fell on day 63 after the first vaccine or placebo injection. Using immunoSEQ multiplex PCR, the repertoire was profiled, and TCRdb retains in-frame clones only, with some absent. The sample includes approximately 500,000 clones, 70% to 90% seen only once; the top ten take roughly 13%. V and J are TRBV6-2 or TRBV6-3 and TRBJ1-5; possibly TRBD1 for D (6 bases). The starting material was peripheral blood, obtained in a trial of Ad26.COV2.S vaccine versus placebo. The TCR was taken from a person between 18 and 65 years old who received the Ad26.COV2.S COVID-19 vaccine or a placebo. The chain's CDR3 is CASSRGGASQPQHF. The CDR3, as DNA: TGTGCCAGCAGTCGGGGGGGGGCGAGTCAGCCCCAGCATTTT.